This record looks at one T cell receptor (beta chain) sequence and its context. Assignment of participants to cohorts was predicated upon participant-reported clinical history. Methods used by the authors: Reference gene primer amplification in the assay estimated nucleated cell counts. Data came from immunoSEQ multiplex PCR; TCRdb stores just in-frame clones and leaves some out. The V and J calls and the clone size are those of that table, but D and trimming were determined from the DNA. The table has hundreds of thousands of clones, 87% seen once. The sample is drawn from a study of blood T cell repertoires in COVID-19. Across the whole study: Material from acute and convalescent COVID-19 was sourced from the United States, Italy and Spain. T cells, B-cell-depleted T cells, or PBMCs supplied cDNA or gDNA.

Germline lookup yields CDR1 LNHDA and CDR2 SQIVND (reference sequence). The V gene lost 3 bases and the J gene lost 0 bases, with 15 bases spanning the gap. The CDR3 length is 17 residues. The J gene is TRBJ1-3, the V gene TRBV19; TRBD1 might be the D (5 bases). This sequence originates from a woman aged 18-29 years with acute COVID-19. Sequencing input: PBMCs or T cells enriched from blood (not recorded which). The CDR3 nucleotides are TGTGCCAGTAGTATGATATCGGACACGTACTCTGGAAACACCATATATTTT. The encoded protein is CASSMISDTYSGNTIYF.